These 7 T cell receptor beta chains were sequenced from one sample in a study of T cell responses to AZD1222 COVID-19 vaccine. Sequenced by immunoSEQ multiplex PCR; TCRdb stores in-frame clones only, minus some. The sample includes around 97,000 clones, 88% seen only once; the top ten take 20%. Here the sequenced sample was peripheral blood, taken on day 0 of AZD1222 vaccination. The source is an adult in good health.

This clone occurred once. The chain employs TRBV6-5 and TRBJ1-2; tentative D call: TRBD1 (6 bases). This CDR3 contains 13 residues. Trimming pared 7 bases from V and 7 bases from J, leaving 16 bases between. Germline V CDR1 and CDR2: MNHEY, SVGAGI. The CDR3 nucleotides are TGTGCCAGCACCGACCCCACAGGGCCTGGCTACACCTTC. It encodes CASTDPTGPGYTF.

J is TRBJ2-2 and V is TRBV6-5; 8 bases are shared with TRBD1. V trimming: 6 bases; J trimming: 1 base; junction bases outside the gene matches: 1. Germline V gives CDR1 MNHEY, CDR2 SVGAGI. This CDR3 has 14 residues. This chain's CDR3 is CASRDRENTGELFF. The DNA for the CDR3 is TGTGCCAGCAGGGACAGGGAGAACACCGGGGAGCTGTTTTTT.

The J gene is TRBJ2-3, the V gene TRBV4-1; 11 bases are a match to TRBD2. In germline, CDR1 is MGHRA, CDR2 YSYEKL. This CDR3 has 18 amino acids. V lost 0 bases to trimming and J lost 3 bases; unmatched junction nucleotides: 8. This CDR3 reads CASSQDPLAGGATDTQYF. The CDR3 DNA follows: TGCGCCAGCAGCCAAGATCCGCTAGCGGGAGGTGCGACAGATACGCAGTATTTT.

This clone has a single count. CDR3 nucleotide sequence: TGTGCCAGTCTTCAAGCGGGGAATCGGCGGGATGAGCAGTTCTTC. This translates into CASLQAGNRRDEQFF. The V call is TRBV19, the J call TRBJ2-1; 7 bases are a match to TRBD2. Germline loops: CDR1 LNHDA, CDR2 SQIVND (reference sequence). V lost 8 bases, J lost 8 bases, and 15 bases stayed unmatched. CDR3 size: 15 residues.

The chain couples TRBV19 to TRBJ1-4; D remains ambiguous. V gave up 3 bases and J gave up 0 bases, with 5 bases separating them. Per germline, CDR1 LNHDA and CDR2 SQIVND (reference sequence). The length of the CDR3 is 14 residues. The CDR3 spells CASSISSTNEKLFF. Written as DNA, the CDR3 is TGTGCCAGTAGTATCAGTTCAACTAATGAAAAACTGTTTTTT. The full variable domain, in which reference TRBV19 and TRBJ1-4 provide the parts outside the CDR3, is DGGITQSPKYLFRKEGQNVTLSCEQNLNHDAMYWYRQDPGQGLRLIYYSQIVNDFQKGDIAEGYSVSREKKESFPLTVTSAQKNPTAFYLCASSISSTNEKLFFGSGTQLSVL.

This rearrangement joins TRBV6-5 to TRBJ1-2, with D tentatively TRBD1 (6 bases). This CDR3 has 15 residues. The ends were cut back, 4 bases at V and 5 bases at J, with 17 bases in the middle. Germline V lookup: CDR1 MNHEY, CDR2 SVGAGI. The CDR3 region is CASSWIPGQNYGYTF. The CDR3 DNA reads TGTGCCAGCAGTTGGATCCCCGGACAGAATTATGGCTACACCTTC.

This clone is medium-sized. The chain is built from TRBV25-1 and TRBJ1-4, with 9 bases lining up with TRBD1. This CDR3 spans 14 amino acids. With V trimmed by 6 bases and J by 5 bases, 4 bases remained unmatched. Germline values: CDR1 MGHDK, CDR2 SYGVNS. The CDR3 spells CASRRGTGNEKLFF. CDR3 sequence (DNA): TGTGCCAGCAGGCGGGGGACAGGGAATGAAAAACTGTTTTTT. Supplemented by reference TRBV25-1 and TRBJ1-4, the full variable domain reads EADIYQTPRYLVIGTGKKITLECSQTMGHDKMYWYQQDPGMELHLIHYSYGVNSTEKGDLSSESTVSRIRTEHFPLTLESARPSHTSQYLCASRRGTGNEKLFFGSGTQLSVL.